These 14 T cell receptor beta chains were sequenced from one sample in a study of shared clonotypes between healthy human individuals. Using immunoSEQ multiplex PCR, the repertoire was profiled, and TCRdb retains in-frame clones only, with some absent. The sample lists 530,000 or so clones, roughly 79% occurring once. Input material: PBMCs. The receptors were sampled from a woman in her forties in good health. Some clones in this sample may be carry-over from other donors' samples.

The CDR3 DNA is TGCGCCAGCAGTGCCTCTGGGACAGGGGGCTATGAGCAGTTCTTC. Residues: CASSASGTGGYEQFF. This sequence joins TRBV10-1 and TRBJ2-1; 12 positions agree with TRBD1. CDR1 is WNHNN and CDR2 is SYGVQD in the germline V gene (reference sequence). Trimming at V came to 4 bases and at J to 8 bases, leaving 6 bases not matched to a gene. The CDR3 is made up of 15 amino acids.

A single count supports this clone. This sequence joins TRBV7-9 and TRBJ2-1; 11 positions agree with TRBD2. The length of the CDR3 is 14 residues. The V and J ends lost 3 bases and 9 bases, in that order; junction bases with no gene match: 4. Germline assignment: CDR1 SEHNR and CDR2 FQNEAQ (reference sequence). CDR3 DNA: TGTGCCAGCAGCTTGGTAGCGGGAGGGGTTGAGCAGTTCTTC. This codes for CASSLVAGGVEQFF.

The J gene is TRBJ1-6, the V gene TRBV30; D is unresolved. The germline V and J ends were trimmed by 3 bases and 8 bases, with 14 bases remaining between them. The CDR3 length is 14 residues. CDR1 is GTSNPN, CDR2 SVGIG, per germline (reference sequence). CDR3 sequence reads: CAWREPGSYSPLHF. The CDR3 DNA sequence: TGTGCCTGGAGAGAACCCGGGAGTTATTCACCCCTCCACTTT.

The gene calls are TRBV23-1 and TRBJ2-7; D is undetermined. TRBV23-1 is sorted into the ORF group, with uncertain function. The CDR3 covers 13 residues. V lost 4 bases and J lost 3, with 10 bases in between. This CDR3 reads CASSLSRDYEQYF. DNA for the CDR3: TGCGCCAGCAGTCTGTCAAGGGACTACGAGCAGTACTTC.

The chain uses TRBV5-1 and TRBJ2-2; D is undetermined. Trimming shortened V by 0 bases and J by 1 base, and 4 bases separated the two germline ends. The length of the CDR3 is 14 residues. Germline values: CDR1 SGHRS, CDR2 YFSETQ. The CDR3 spells CASSLVENTGELFF. CDR3 in DNA: TGCGCCAGCAGCTTGGTGGAGAACACCGGGGAGCTGTTTTTT.

The chain has TRBV7-2 and TRBJ2-3, with D possibly matching TRBD2 (7 bases). Germline V lookup: CDR1 SGHTA, CDR2 FQGNSA. This CDR3 contains 17 residues. V lost 2 bases, J lost 2 bases, and 17 bases lay in between. CDR3 in amino acids: CASSLWGGQGTTDTQYF. CDR3 DNA sequence: TGTGCCAGCAGCTTATGGGGGGGTCAGGGGACCACAGATACGCAGTATTTT.

V usage is TRBV19 and J usage is TRBJ2-1; 8 nucleotides agree with TRBD2. Germline V gene data show CDR1 as LNHDA and CDR2 as SQIVND (reference sequence). With 4 bases clipped from V and 3 bases from J, the junction kept 11 bases outside the gene matches. The CDR3 consists of 17 residues. As DNA, the CDR3 is TGTGCCAGTAGTACCCCTCGCCTAGCGGGCCACTACAATGAGCAGTTCTTC. Its translation is CASSTPRLAGHYNEQFF.

This chain connects TRBV28 to TRBJ1-5; tentatively, D is TRBD1 (6 bases). The CDR3 has 15 amino acids. V gave up 2 bases and J gave up 3 bases, with 11 bases separating them. Looked up from germline, CDR1 is MDHEN and CDR2 is SYDVKM. The CDR3 DNA sequence: TGTGCCAGCAGTTTAAGATGGACAGACAATCAGCCCCAGCATTTT. It translates to CASSLRWTDNQPQHF.

The J gene is TRBJ1-4, the V gene TRBV6-6, with D possibly matching TRBD1 (6 bases). V was trimmed by 2 bases and J by 4 bases, leaving 11 bases between them. CDR3 length equals 15 residues. Germline CDR1 reads MNHNY; CDR2 reads SVGAGI (reference sequence). Here the CDR3 reads CASSYRGGGNEKLFF. The DNA for the CDR3 is TGTGCCAGCAGTTACAGAGGGGGAGGTAATGAAAAACTGTTTTTT.

The chain carries TRBV28 and TRBJ2-6, with D tentatively TRBD2 (5 bases). The germline gives CDR1 MDHEN, CDR2 SYDVKM. The ends were cut back, 5 bases at V and 2 bases at J, with 10 bases in the middle. The CDR3 is 15 amino acids. The CDR3: CASSPTNAGANVLTF. CDR3 DNA sequence: TGTGCCAGCAGTCCGACTAATGCTGGGGCCAACGTCCTGACTTTC.

This clone was seen a handful of times. The CDR3 loop is CASSVTLASTGELFF. The CDR3, as DNA: TGTGCCAGCAGCGTAACGCTAGCGAGCACCGGGGAGCTGTTTTTT. This chain joins TRBV9 and TRBJ2-2; TRBD2 might be the D (6 bases). V dropped 1 base and J dropped 4 bases, with 11 bases sitting between them. This CDR3 contains 15 residues. Germline V gene sequence: CDR1 SGDLS, CDR2 YYNGEE.

This clone was seen just once. The chain is built from TRBV7-3 and TRBJ2-1, with a weak D call TRBD2 (5 bases). Germline CDR1 is SGHTA and CDR2 is FQGTGA. The ends were cut back, 2 bases at V and 4 bases at J, with 12 bases in the middle. The CDR3 covers 15 residues. The chain's CDR3 is CASSLYGKRYNEQFF. The CDR3 DNA reads TGTGCCAGCAGCTTATACGGGAAACGGTACAATGAGCAGTTCTTC.

The genes are TRBV18 and TRBJ1-4, with 12 bases lining up with TRBD1. Trimming removed 3 bases from V and 6 bases from J; junction bases left unmatched: 14. Per the germline V gene, CDR1 is KGHSH and CDR2 is LQKENI. The CDR3 is made up of 19 amino acids. The CDR3 region has the DNA TGTGCCAGCTCACCTGTACTCCCGGGACAGGGGGCGTTATATGAAAAACTGTTTTTT. Amino acids: CASSPVLPGQGALYEKLFF.

The chain couples TRBV5-4 to TRBJ2-6, with TRBD2 matching 11 bases. The germline V gene has CDR1 SGHNT and CDR2 YYREEE (reference sequence). V lost 2 bases to trimming and J lost 2 bases; unmatched junction nucleotides: 0. CDR3 length: 16 residues. The CDR3 spells CASSFSGGAGANVLTF. CDR3 coding DNA: TGTGCCAGCAGCTTTAGCGGGGGGGCTGGGGCCAACGTCCTGACTTTC.